The sample holds a few counts of the clone carrying this TCR beta chain. The record originates from a study of glioma-infiltrating T cells after dendritic cell vaccination. Time point described: after dendritic cell vaccination, including at tumor progression/relapse. Clones were read by immunoSEQ multiplex PCR, and TCRdb kept only the in-frame ones, dropping some. Among about 87,000 clones listed, roughly four fifths were seen once. CDR3 length: 15 amino acids. Germline CDR1 and CDR2: SNHLY and FYNNEI. V lost 7 bases, J lost 2 bases, and 15 bases lay in between. This clonotype was obtained from a human donor with glioblastoma. This material consisted of blood, taken after dendritic cell vaccination. V and J are TRBV2 and TRBJ1-5, with D possibly TRBD1 on 6 matching bases. This CDR3 is CASTGRRGGNQPQHF. The DNA for the CDR3 is TGTGCCAGCACTGGGCGCAGGGGCGGCAATCAGCCCCAGCATTTT.